This T cell receptor (beta chain) was captured in a study of T-cell reconstitution after alpha-beta-depleted transplantation in children. Unique molecular identifiers were used to barcode this TCRbeta library. One entry per CDR3 protein results from TCRdb running MiXCR on the PCR reads. This sample yields around 240,000 distinct CDR3 sequences, of which roughly a tenth are seen a single time; approximately 5% belongs to the top ten. This clonotype appeared many times. The CDR3 sequence is 15 residues long. V was trimmed by 3 bases and J by 3 bases, leaving 11 bases between them. Germline V CDR1 and CDR2: SGHAT, FQNNGV.

This clonotype was obtained from a human donor who donated a stem cell graft to a child with SCID. The chain combines TRBV11-2 with TRBJ2-2; no reliable D call. The sample here was PBMCs from the stem cell graft donor, taken from the stem cell graft. This CDR3 reads CASSFRGVDTGELFF. CDR3 DNA sequence: TGTGCCAGCAGCTTCCGCGGAGTAGACACCGGGGAGCTGTTTTTT.